This T cell receptor beta chain was sequenced during a study of cytomegalovirus exposure and HLA in healthy donors (dated by TCRdb to the late 2010s). In terms of the full investigation: The approximately 710 repertoires of the first cohort and the 95 to 150 validation repertoires were produced on the same platform, according to a later analysis. Besides the first cohort of around 700 subjects, a separate validation cohort made up of 90 to 150 different subjects was used. The study aimed to test whether signatures of past pathogen exposure could be identified by cataloging public T cell receptors. To predict cytomegalovirus infection status, the study brought together high-throughput TCR immunosequencing, statistical association of individual TCRs with disease status, and machine learning.

The donors were included in the validation cohort of approximately 120 subjects, a group kept apart from the approximately 690-subject first cohort. As to this clone: Its antigen remains unidentified. No quality values exist for individual bases; no much larger clone is one base distant.

From V the trimming removes 6 bases and from J it removes 1 base, while the gene matches leave 18 bases of the junction unaccounted for. In the germline V gene (reference sequence), CDR1 corresponds to MNHEY and CDR2 to SMNVEV. Including the terminal cysteine and phenylalanine, the CDR3 comprises 19 residues. The DNA shown is the 57-base CDR3, in frame from base 1. Results the study describes overall, beyond this receptor: Three of the identified cytomegalovirus-associated TCR beta chains were confirmed in vitro to be specific for cytomegalovirus antigens. Subsequent analysis determined that TCRs grouped into clusters in the first cohort also showed a tendency toward co-occurrence across the 120 validation repertoires, and 94% of cluster scores exceeded 0. Most TCR sequences were seen in very few donors, while some public TCRs were found in many individuals. A total of about 150 TCR beta chains were listed by the study as associated with cytomegalovirus. All 120 or so repertoires were used to score co-occurrence in the validation cohort in a later analysis, because that analysis had no HLA typing for the cohort. Cytomegalovirus status was reported to be diagnosed by the classifier with high specificity and sensitivity in both the original and validation cohorts. It was suggested by the authors that the approach could potentially be generalized to other disease states and immunological phenotypes.

Library method: the immunoSEQ multiplex PCR assay. For the original study's pipeline: A statistical classification framework was built for diagnosing cytomegalovirus status from the catalog of TCR beta chain sequences. The table was pulled from immuneACCESS by TCRdb, which kept in-frame rearrangements only. Such tables lose some clones; where checked, under half of the loss comes from unresolved V genes, and the rest has no known cause. That table supplies the V and J calls and clone size; D and trimming were determined from the DNA. This sample comprises 150,000 to 200,000 clones, 85% to 90% of them detected only once. The ten biggest clones cover 2.5% to 3% of the sample.

The chain couples TRBV27 to TRBJ1-5, and 7 junction bases match TRBD1. The specimen was PBMCs. This sequence originates from a man younger than 30 in good health and CMV-seronegative. The CDR3 here reads CASRFARDRSFGSNQPQHF. The base sequence is TGTGCCAGCAGATTCGCAAGGGACAGAAGCTTTGGGAGCAATCAGCCCCAGCATTTT.